The T cell receptor beta chain under discussion was sequenced for a study of blood T cell repertoires in COVID-19. Data came from immunoSEQ multiplex PCR; TCRdb stores just in-frame clones and leaves some out. The sample lists 300,000 to 350,000 clones, over 70% seen once, with 5% in the top ten. CDR3 length: 18 amino acids. The germline CDR1 and CDR2 sequences are MDHEN and SYDVKM. V was pared by 4 bases and J by 4 bases, with 10 bases of the junction left unmatched. The chain joins TRBV28 to TRBJ1-4; the match to TRBD1 covers 12 bases. Sequencing used PBMCs or T cells enriched from blood (not recorded which). This clonotype originated in a man aged 30-40 years who had recovered from COVID-19. This CDR3 reads CASSSRDRGHGGNEKLFF. In DNA form, the CDR3 reads TGTGCCAGCAGTTCCCGGGACAGGGGGCACGGGGGTAATGAAAAACTGTTTTTT.